The entry below describes one TCR beta chain. Its antigen is still unknown. This sample is drawn from a study of T cell responses to AZD1222 COVID-19 vaccine. General study findings and limits: Scientists sampled the repertoires only once the peak T cell response had passed.

Unmatched junction bases numbered 6, after V lost 3 bases and J lost 10 bases. This CDR3 is built from 14 residues. CDR1 is MDHEN and CDR2 is SYDVKM in the germline V gene. Only in-frame clones appear in the TCRdb table, and some are missing; sequencing was by immunoSEQ multiplex PCR. The sample lists approximately 120,000 clones, approximately 85% occurring once. This sequence joins TRBV28 and TRBJ1-6, with 7 bases that match TRBD1. The sample consisted of peripheral blood, taken 28 days after the second AZD1222 dose. The receptor was isolated from an adult who received the AZD1222 COVID-19 vaccine. CDR3 sequence (DNA): TGTGCCAGCAGTTTGTGGACAGGTTTCTCACCCCTCCACTTT. Translated, it gives CASSLWTGFSPLHF.